The 24 T cell receptor beta chains given below trace back to one sample, sequenced in a study of human T cells and chemical hapten exposure. The time point is: patch test 1, 2 weeks after DPC sensitization. Noted treatment: therapeutic diphenylcyclopropenone sensitization with weekly scalp DPC. TCRdb analysed the RACE reads with MiXCR anew, one entry per CDR3 protein. The profile covers just under 350,000 distinct CDR3 sequences, with approximately 6.3% appearing a single time and roughly 8% taken by the ten largest. Sequenced here: whole blood, sampled in connection with sensitization to the hapten diphenylcyclopropenone (DPC). These receptors were obtained from a woman aged 18 to 35 with alopecia areata. Some clones in this sample may be carry-over from other donors' samples.

This clonotype came up a few times. J is TRBJ2-7 and V is TRBV10-3, with TRBD1 matching over 7 bases. Trimming removed 6 bases from V and 3 bases from J; junction bases left unmatched: 14. Germline V gene sequence: CDR1 ENHRY, CDR2 SYGVKD. The CDR3 consists of 16 residues. In nucleotides, the CDR3 is TGTGCCATCAGGAACCCCGGGGACAGTAACTTCTACGAGCAGTACTTC. Its protein is CAIRNPGDSNFYEQYF.

This clonotype was found many times. V usage is TRBV15 and J usage is TRBJ2-6, with D possibly matching TRBD1 (6 bases). This CDR3 is 13 amino acids long. CDR1 and CDR2 from the germline V gene are LNHNV and YYDKDF (reference sequence). V was trimmed by 8 bases and J by 2 bases, leaving 7 bases between them. The CDR3 sequence is CATAGAGANVLTF. The CDR3 DNA sequence: TGTGCCACCGCAGGGGCTGGGGCCAACGTCCTGACTTTC.

The rearrangement joins TRBV7-2 to TRBJ1-1; D might be TRBD1 (5 bases). V was trimmed by 2 bases and J by 0 bases, leaving 13 bases between them. CDR1 SGHTA and CDR2 FQGNSA come from the germline V gene. The CDR3 sequence is 16 residues long. This chain's CDR3 is CASSLMRGGMNTEAFF. Written as DNA, the CDR3 is TGTGCCAGCAGCTTAATGCGGGGCGGAATGAACACTGAAGCTTTCTTT.

This clonotype was seen only a few times. V usage is TRBV20-1 and J usage is TRBJ2-3, with a weak D call TRBD2 (6 bases). The CDR3 spans 13 residues. CDR1 is DFQATT, CDR2 SNEGSKA, per germline (reference sequence). Deletions cut 5 bases from V and 6 bases from J, with 15 bases between. CDR3 sequence reads: CSAGGTSTDTQYF. CDR3 DNA sequence: TGCAGTGCTGGGGGGACGTCGACGGATACGCAGTATTTT.

This sequence joins TRBV20-1 and TRBJ2-7; a weak D match, TRBD1 (6 bases). Trimming shortened V by 4 bases and J by 3 bases, and 13 bases separated the two germline ends. Germline loops: CDR1 DFQATT, CDR2 SNEGSKA (reference sequence). The CDR3 consists of 13 residues. The CDR3 spells CSAMGDTFYEQYF. The CDR3 nucleotides are TGCAGTGCTATGGGGGACACGTTCTACGAGCAGTACTTC.

The chain recombines TRBV29-1 with TRBJ1-4; no definite D call. This CDR3 spans 12 amino acids. V was clipped by 5 bases and J by 6 bases, with 10 bases between them. CDR1 SQVTM and CDR2 ANQGSEA come from the germline V gene. Written as DNA, the CDR3 is TGCAGCGTTTCCGGGCAGGATGAAAAACTGTTTTTT. It yields the protein CSVSGQDEKLFF.

This clonotype came up a few times. The chain has TRBV3-1 and TRBJ2-3; D gene ambiguous. The V and J ends lost 4 bases and 4 bases respectively, with 15 bases between them. This CDR3 is built from 15 residues. Germline lookup yields CDR1 LGHDT and CDR2 YNNKEL (reference sequence). CDR3 amino acids: CASSRSDLFPDTQYF. The CDR3 region has the DNA TGTGCCAGCAGCCGATCGGACCTTTTCCCAGATACGCAGTATTTT.

The chain uses TRBV5-1 and TRBJ2-2, with D hard to call. The CDR3 runs 14 residues. Between the trimmed V and J ends, which lost 5 bases and 1 base, there was a span of 9 bases. Germline lookup yields CDR1 SGHRS and CDR2 YFSETQ. The CDR3 sequence is CASSYDGNTGELFF. CDR3 sequence (DNA): TGCGCCAGCAGTTACGACGGGAACACCGGGGAGCTGTTTTTT.

V usage is TRBV25-1 and J usage is TRBJ1-6; 10 nucleotides align to TRBD1. The CDR3 is 13 amino acids. With 6 bases clipped from V and 10 bases from J, the junction kept 3 bases outside the gene matches. Germline lookup yields CDR1 MGHDK and CDR2 SYGVNS. This CDR3 is CASRTGGGSPLHF. DNA of the CDR3: TGTGCCAGCAGGACAGGGGGCGGGTCACCCCTCCACTTT.

In this sample, this clonotype turned up many times. V and J are TRBV4-2 and TRBJ1-1; no firm D call. V lost 1 base to trimming and J lost 5 bases, with 11 bases between them. Germline loops: CDR1 LGHNA, CDR2 YNFKEQ. The CDR3 has 14 residues. CDR3 DNA sequence: TGTGCCAGCAGCCAAGGGGAGACGACGACTGAAGCTTTCTTT. Translating it yields CASSQGETTTEAFF.

The sample holds a few counts of this clonotype. The chain recombines TRBV2 with TRBJ2-3; 14 positions agree with TRBD2. The germline CDR1 and CDR2 sequences are SNHLY and FYNNEI. Germline trimming cut 3 bases from V and 4 bases from J; bases unmatched to any gene: 3. The CDR3 length is 16 residues. DNA of the CDR3: TGTGCCAGCAGTGACGGGACTAGCGGGGGCGCAGATACGCAGTATTTT. It yields the protein CASSDGTSGGADTQYF.

This clonotype was detected only a few times. The chain links TRBV6-6 to TRBJ1-5; the D is unclear. The ends were cut back, 0 bases at V and 5 bases at J, with 5 bases in the middle. Germline V CDR1 and CDR2: MNHNY, SVGAGI (reference sequence). The CDR3 is made up of 13 amino acids. The CDR3 nucleotides are TGTGCCAGCAGTTACTCAGGGTATCAGCCCCAGCATTTT. It specifies CASSYSGYQPQHF.

This clonotype turned up a few times. The chain has TRBV6-2 or TRBV6-3 and TRBJ2-7; maybe TRBD1 (6 bases). Trimming stripped 0 bases from V and 7 bases from J, with 13 bases between. The CDR3 runs to 14 residues. Germline CDR1 MNHEY, CDR2 SVGEGT. CDR3 sequence (DNA): TGTGCCAGCAGTTACTCGGAGACAGGTCGTGAGCAGTACTTC. This sequence encodes CASSYSETGREQYF.

Only a few counts were recorded for this clonotype. CDR3 nucleotides: TGCAGTGCTAGGTCTGGGAGCACAGATACGCAGTATTTT. Translating it yields CSARSGSTDTQYF. The chain uses TRBV20-1 and TRBJ2-3; D gene ambiguous. CDR1 and CDR2 (germline): DFQATT, SNEGSKA (reference sequence). The CDR3 is 13 amino acids. V lost 3 bases to trimming and J lost 0 bases, with 7 bases between them.

This clonotype was detected only a few times. The chain is built from TRBV12-3 or TRBV12-4 and TRBJ1-5, with a possible D match to TRBD1 (5 bases). The CDR3 has 15 amino acids. Trimming took 3 bases from V and 6 from J, leaving 15 bases between them. CDR3 loop: CASSLLGQGGQPQHF. CDR3 nucleotide sequence: TGTGCCAGCAGTTTGTTAGGGCAGGGAGGTCAGCCCCAGCATTTT.

This clonotype was seen more than once but under ten times. The chain recombines TRBV4-1 with TRBJ2-7; D is perhaps TRBD2 (5 bases). Germline V CDR1 and CDR2: MGHRA, YSYEKL. This CDR3 has 13 residues. V lost 0 bases, J lost 5 bases, and 8 bases lay in between. The CDR3 nucleotides read TGCGCCAGCAGCCAAGACGGGGTCAACGAGCAGTACTTC. It translates to CASSQDGVNEQYF.

V usage is TRBV12-3 or TRBV12-4 and J usage is TRBJ2-1; D tentatively fits TRBD1 or TRBD2 (7 bases each). This CDR3 has 17 residues. The V and J ends lost 5 bases and 4 bases respectively, with 21 bases between them. CDR3 coding DNA: TGTGCCAGCAGTCCCCAGGGGGAGGGAGGGTATTACAATGAGCAGTTCTTC. It encodes CASSPQGEGGYYNEQFF.

The chain joins TRBV7-9 to TRBJ1-2; D might be TRBD1 (5 bases). This CDR3 spans 15 amino acids. CDR1 and CDR2 (germline): SEHNR, FQNEAQ (reference sequence). V was cut by 2 bases and J by 4 bases, with 14 bases left in between. The CDR3 DNA reads as TGTGCCAGCAGCTTAAACCCAGGGCAGATCTATGGCTACACCTTC. Protein: CASSLNPGQIYGYTF. Combining the CDR3 with reference TRBV7-9 and TRBJ1-2 gives the whole variable domain DTGVSQNPRHKITKRGQNVTFRCDPISEHNRLYWYRQTLGQGPEFLTYFQNEAQLEKSRLLSDRFSAERPKGSFSTLEIQRTEQGDSAMYLCASSLNPGQIYGYTFGSGTRLTVV.

This clonotype was recorded a few times. The chain employs TRBV6-2 or TRBV6-3 and TRBJ1-5, with D possibly TRBD1 on 6 matching bases. The germline V gene encodes CDR1 MNHEY and CDR2 SVGEGT. This CDR3 comprises 18 residues. V was shortened by 5 bases and J by 0 bases, with 20 bases between the two germline ends. The CDR3, as DNA: TGTGCCAGCAGTCCCCGCGCCAGGTGGGGGGCTAGCAATCAGCCCCAGCATTTT. Its translation: CASSPRARWGASNQPQHF.

This clonotype occurred many times. J is TRBJ1-6 and V is TRBV6-5; no definite D call. With 6 bases removed from V and 7 bases from J, the gap between germline ends came to 19 bases. The CDR3 has 16 amino acids. Germline V gene lookup returns CDR1 MNHEY and CDR2 SVGAGI. This chain's CDR3 is CASRYWGNTGNSPLHF. The CDR3 DNA reads TGTGCCAGCAGATATTGGGGTAACACGGGGAATTCACCCCTCCACTTT.

There are many counts of this clonotype. This sequence joins TRBV7-2 and TRBJ2-3, with D hard to call. Germline V lookup: CDR1 SGHTA, CDR2 FQGNSA. This CDR3 has 13 amino acids. Trimming stripped 0 bases from V and 2 bases from J, with 3 bases between. CDR3 bases: TGTGCCAGCAGCTTAGCCTACACAGATACGCAGTATTTT. This codes for CASSLAYTDTQYF.

This clonotype was picked up many times. The genes are TRBV5-4 and TRBJ2-3; 9 nucleotides line up with TRBD1. Germline loops: CDR1 SGHNT, CDR2 YYREEE (reference sequence). The junction had 7 bases not matched to a gene; V was cut back by 0 bases and J by 5 bases. CDR3 size: 16 residues. The CDR3 DNA is TGTGCCAGCAGCTTGGCCGGGACAGGGTCTAGAGATACGCAGTATTTT. This codes for CASSLAGTGSRDTQYF. Using reference TRBV5-4 and TRBJ2-3 for the parts outside the CDR3, the full variable domain is ETGVTQSPTHLIKTRGQQVTLRCSSQSGHNTVSWYQQALGQGPQFIFQYYREEENGRGNFPPRFSGLQFPNYSSELNVNALELDDSALYLCASSLAGTGSRDTQYFGPGTRLTVL.

The chain recombines TRBV6-2 or TRBV6-3 with TRBJ1-1; 7 nucleotides align to TRBD1. This CDR3 has 13 residues. The germline CDR1 and CDR2 sequences are MNHEY and SVGEGT. Germline trimming cut 7 bases from V and 6 bases from J; bases unmatched to any gene: 8. The CDR3 DNA sequence: TGTGCCAGCAAACTTAGGGGGCTCGCTGAAGCTTTCTTT. As protein: CASKLRGLAEAFF.

The sample holds many counts of this clonotype. J is TRBJ2-3 and V is TRBV25-1, with 9 bases lining up with TRBD1. V trimming: 3 bases; J trimming: 6 bases; junction bases outside the gene matches: 7. The CDR3 runs to 15 residues. Germline CDR1 and CDR2: MGHDK and SYGVNS. This chain's CDR3 is CASSDADRGLDTQYF. As DNA, the CDR3 is TGTGCCAGCAGTGATGCGGACAGGGGATTGGATACGCAGTATTTT. The entire variable domain, with the rest obtained from reference TRBV25-1 and TRBJ2-3, is as follows: EADIYQTPRYLVIGTGKKITLECSQTMGHDKMYWYQQDPGMELHLIHYSYGVNSTEKGDLSSESTVSRIRTEHFPLTLESARPSHTSQYLCASSDADRGLDTQYFGPGTRLTVL.